Listed here are 3 T cell receptor beta chains from one sample, sequenced in a study of T-cell reconstitution after alpha-beta-depleted transplantation in children. Researchers prepared the TCRbeta library using unique molecular identifiers, the study reports. TCRdb reanalysed the PCR reads using MiXCR and keeps one entry per CDR3 protein. The sample yields about 610,000 distinct CDR3 sequences, approximately 10% seen once. The input for sequencing was PBMCs from the stem cell graft donor, taken from the stem cell graft. Receptors originate from a human donor who donated a stem cell graft to a child with acute myeloid leukemia.

The V call is TRBV6-5, the J call TRBJ1-2; TRBD1 might be the D (6 bases). Germline V gene sequence: CDR1 MNHEY, CDR2 SVGAGI. CDR3 length: 13 amino acids. With 5 bases removed from V and 5 bases from J, the gap between germline ends came to 12 bases. CDR3 nucleotide sequence: TGTGCCAGCAGTAACAGGGTTCCGTATGGCTACACCTTC. Translation: CASSNRVPYGYTF.

There are a few counts of this clonotype. V usage is TRBV5-1 and J usage is TRBJ2-7; D possibly corresponds to TRBD2 (6 bases). Germline V lookup: CDR1 SGHRS, CDR2 YFSETQ. CDR3 length equals 14 residues. The V end was cut by 0 bases, the J end by 2 bases, with 9 bases between. CDR3 nucleotide sequence: TGCGCCAGCAGCTTGGACGCGGGGACCTACGAGCAGTACTTC. Amino acids: CASSLDAGTYEQYF.

This clonotype appeared many times. The genes are TRBV20-1 and TRBJ1-5, with D unresolved. Per the germline V gene, CDR1 is DFQATT and CDR2 is SNEGSKA (reference sequence). Trimming cost V 5 bases and J 5 bases, with 4 bases left between them. This CDR3 region has 10 residues. CDR3 loop: CSALDQPQHF. The CDR3 nucleotides are TGCAGTGCTCTCGATCAGCCCCAGCATTTT.